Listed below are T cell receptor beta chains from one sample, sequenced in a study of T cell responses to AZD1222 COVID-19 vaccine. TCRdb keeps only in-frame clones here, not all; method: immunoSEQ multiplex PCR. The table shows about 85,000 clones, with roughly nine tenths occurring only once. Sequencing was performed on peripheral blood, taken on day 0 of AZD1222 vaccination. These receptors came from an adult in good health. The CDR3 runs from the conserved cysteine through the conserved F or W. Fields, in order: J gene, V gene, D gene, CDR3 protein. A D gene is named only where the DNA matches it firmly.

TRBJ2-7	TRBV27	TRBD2	CASSPNGGYEQYF
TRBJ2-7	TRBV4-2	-	CASSQAPGRRDYEQYF
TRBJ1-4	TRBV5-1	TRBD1	CASSLQGQELFF
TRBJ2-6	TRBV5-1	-	CASSLMGSGANVLTF
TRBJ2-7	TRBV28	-	CASSSPKLMTHEQYF
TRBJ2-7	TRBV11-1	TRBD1	CASSLTGTGATYEQYF
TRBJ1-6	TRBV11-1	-	CASSRGFANSPLHF
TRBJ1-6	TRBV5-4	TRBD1	CASSTGTGASPLHF
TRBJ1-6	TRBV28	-	CASSLDRGGNSPLHF
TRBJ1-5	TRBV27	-	CASSLEGLSNQPQHF
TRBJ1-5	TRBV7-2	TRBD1	CASSTRGIGNQPQHF
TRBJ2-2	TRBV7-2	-	CASSQEGRSGELFF
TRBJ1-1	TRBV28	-	CASTTSGYGRKAFF
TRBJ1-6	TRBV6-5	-	CASSDSLGSPLHF
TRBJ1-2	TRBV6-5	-	CASAGTGNYGYTF
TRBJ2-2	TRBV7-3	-	CASSLTGTGELFF
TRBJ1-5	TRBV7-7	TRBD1	CASSLYRGSNQPQHF
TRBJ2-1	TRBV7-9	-	CASSRTNLAGTHNEQFF
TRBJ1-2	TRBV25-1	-	CASSDLGREYGYTF
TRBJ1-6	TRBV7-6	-	CASSFTNSPLHF
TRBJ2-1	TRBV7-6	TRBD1	CASTQGQAYNEQFF
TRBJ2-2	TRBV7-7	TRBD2	CASSLVGLAGAGTGELFF
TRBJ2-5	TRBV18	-	CASSPGAASLLGQYF
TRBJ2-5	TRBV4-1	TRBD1	CASSQEGQGRETQYF
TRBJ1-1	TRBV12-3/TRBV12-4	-	CASSLTLNTEAFF
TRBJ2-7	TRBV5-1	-	CASSLDRDLFYEQYF
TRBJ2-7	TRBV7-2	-	CASSLAPSNSYEQYF
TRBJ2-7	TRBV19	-	CASSIRTESSAYEQYF
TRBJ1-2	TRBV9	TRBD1	CASSVATGVGNYGYTF
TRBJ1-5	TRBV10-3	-	CAIGGRDGQPQHF
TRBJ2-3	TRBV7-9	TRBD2	CASSKPSGVSTDTQYF
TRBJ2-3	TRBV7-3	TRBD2	CASSPNNPGLAGGYTQYF
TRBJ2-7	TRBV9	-	CASSVVIAGEQYF
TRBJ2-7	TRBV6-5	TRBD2	CASRGGFQIYEQYF
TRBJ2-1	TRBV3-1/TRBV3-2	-	CASSQGQVSYNEQFF
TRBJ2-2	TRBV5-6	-	CASSWGRNTGELFF
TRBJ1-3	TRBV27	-	CASSARPASSGNTIYF
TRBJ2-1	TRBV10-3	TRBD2	CAISEGNSGKNEQFF
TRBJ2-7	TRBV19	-	CASRANLGPEQYF
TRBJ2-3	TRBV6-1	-	CASSGRTAKGADTQYF
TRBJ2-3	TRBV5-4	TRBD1	CASRQDRDTDTQYF
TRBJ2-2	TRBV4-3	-	CASSQDAGTGELFF
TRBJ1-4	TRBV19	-	CASSAAEEKLFF
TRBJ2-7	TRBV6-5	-	CASISNGPPYEQYF
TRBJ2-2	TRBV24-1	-	CATSLTGNTGELFF
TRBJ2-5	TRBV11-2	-	CASSSIRTQYF
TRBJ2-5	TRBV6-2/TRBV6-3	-	CASSYSETQYF
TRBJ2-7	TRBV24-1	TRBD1	CATSDFTGGRSEQYF
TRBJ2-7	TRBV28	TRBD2	CASTAQGRGATYEQYF
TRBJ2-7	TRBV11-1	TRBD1	CASSSTGSSYEQYF
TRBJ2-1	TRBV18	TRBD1	CASSPPGTGKDEQFF
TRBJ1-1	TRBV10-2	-	CASSDGVAEAFF
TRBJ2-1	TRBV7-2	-	CASSPGTFEQFF
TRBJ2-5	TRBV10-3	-	CAISGGWEETQYF
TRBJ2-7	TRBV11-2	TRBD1	CASQGQGAGEQYF
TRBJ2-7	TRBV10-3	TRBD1	CAISPDRDEQYF
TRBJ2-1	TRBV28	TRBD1	CASRLDREVANEQFF
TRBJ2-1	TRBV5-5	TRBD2	CASSLGLAGVDEQFF